Included here is one T cell receptor (beta chain) sequence, with context. Its antigen remains unknown. The CDR3 is 12 residues long. Germline V gives CDR1 SGHKS, CDR2 YYEKEE (reference sequence). Trimming pared 3 bases from V and 1 base from J, leaving 5 bases between. These data come from a study of blood T cells in healthy people across ages. Points from the study as a whole: Naive T cell percentage showed a strong correlation with the diversity of TCR beta. It was not known whether donors were CMV positive (a possible confounder of expanded clonotype changes).

Combining a sample-barcoded 5' primer with a J-beta primer mix, a second PCR ran for roughly 7 to 12 cycles. TCRdb analysed the 5' RACE reads with MiXCR anew, one entry per CDR3 protein. Among over 1,300,000 distinct CDR3 sequences, around 59% were seen once, and the ten largest hold 6.5% to 8.5%. The clonotype originates from a man aged 18 to 30 in good health. The sample was blood. V usage is TRBV5-5 and J usage is TRBJ2-7; D is uncertain. DNA for the CDR3: TGTGCCAGCAGCTATCAGTCCTACGAGCAGTACTTC. Its translation: CASSYQSYEQYF.